A selection of T cell receptor beta chains follows, all from one sample in a study of regulatory T cells in long-lasting Graves disease. MiXCR was run by TCRdb on the multiplex PCR reads, yielding one entry per CDR3 protein. This sample has around 400,000 distinct CDR3 sequences, with about 14% found just once. This specimen was peripheral blood mononuclear cells (PBMCs), taken at new diagnosis, from a patient treated with antithyroid drugs. Receptors were obtained from a female donor with Graves disease. Both conserved end residues are part of each CDR3. Each record gives: V gene, D gene, clone size, J gene, CDR3 DNA, CDR3 protein. D genes are given only for firm matches. Only part of the rows carry a size: once, few, many, or a class if the clone is expanded.

v_call: TRBV7-3; d_call: TRBD1; clone_size: many; j_call: TRBJ2-1; cdr3_nt: TGTGCCAGCAGCTCCATACCGGGACAGGGGGCGGCTGAGCAGTTCTTC; cdr3_aa: CASSSIPGQGAAEQFF
v_call: TRBV12-3/TRBV12-4; d_call: TRBD1; clone_size: few; j_call: TRBJ1-2; cdr3_nt: TGTGCCAGCAGGGGACAGGGAAGTTGGGATGGCTACACCTTC; cdr3_aa: CASRGQGSWDGYTF
v_call: TRBV20-1; d_call: TRBD2; clone_size: many; j_call: TRBJ2-5; cdr3_nt: TGCAGTGCTATCATAGCGGGAGTGGGGGAAGAGACCCAGTACTTC; cdr3_aa: CSAIIAGVGEETQYF
v_call: TRBV28; d_call: .; clone_size: .; j_call: TRBJ2-1; cdr3_nt: TGTGCCAGCAGTTTATTTCGCGGCTATAATGAGCAGTTCTTC; cdr3_aa: CASSLFRGYNEQFF
v_call: TRBV5-1; d_call: .; clone_size: many; j_call: TRBJ2-2; cdr3_nt: TGCGCCAGCAGCTTGCGTGGGGCTAACACCGGGGAGCTGTTTTTT; cdr3_aa: CASSLRGANTGELFF
v_call: TRBV28; d_call: TRBD1; clone_size: many; j_call: TRBJ2-5; cdr3_nt: TGTGCCAGCAGTCCCCCCCGGGACAGACAAGAGACCCAGTACTTC; cdr3_aa: CASSPPRDRQETQYF
v_call: TRBV4-1; d_call: TRBD2; clone_size: .; j_call: TRBJ2-1; cdr3_nt: TGCGCCAGCAGCAAAGCTAGCGGGGGGGCCGAGCAGTTCTTC; cdr3_aa: CASSKASGGAEQFF
v_call: TRBV2; d_call: .; clone_size: many; j_call: TRBJ2-3; cdr3_nt: TGTGCCAGCAGCGAAGGACCTCGCACAGATACGCAGTATTTT; cdr3_aa: CASSEGPRTDTQYF
v_call: TRBV25-1; d_call: TRBD2; clone_size: few; j_call: TRBJ2-1; cdr3_nt: TGTGCCAGCAGTGGGGAAGGGCCCCGCGCGGGAGGCACTGAGCAGTTCTTC; cdr3_aa: CASSGEGPRAGGTEQFF
v_call: TRBV3-1; d_call: TRBD1; clone_size: many; j_call: TRBJ2-7; cdr3_nt: TGTGCCAGCAGCCCCCGGGACAGAGCCTACGAGCAGTACTTC; cdr3_aa: CASSPRDRAYEQYF
v_call: TRBV6-1; d_call: TRBD1; clone_size: many; j_call: TRBJ1-1; cdr3_nt: TGTGCCAGCAGGGAAGGGGGCCAGGATGAAGCTTTCTTT; cdr3_aa: CASREGGQDEAFF
v_call: TRBV13; d_call: .; clone_size: few; j_call: TRBJ2-7; cdr3_nt: TGTGCCAGCAGCTTAAGGGCCTTCTACGAGCAGTACTTC; cdr3_aa: CASSLRAFYEQYF